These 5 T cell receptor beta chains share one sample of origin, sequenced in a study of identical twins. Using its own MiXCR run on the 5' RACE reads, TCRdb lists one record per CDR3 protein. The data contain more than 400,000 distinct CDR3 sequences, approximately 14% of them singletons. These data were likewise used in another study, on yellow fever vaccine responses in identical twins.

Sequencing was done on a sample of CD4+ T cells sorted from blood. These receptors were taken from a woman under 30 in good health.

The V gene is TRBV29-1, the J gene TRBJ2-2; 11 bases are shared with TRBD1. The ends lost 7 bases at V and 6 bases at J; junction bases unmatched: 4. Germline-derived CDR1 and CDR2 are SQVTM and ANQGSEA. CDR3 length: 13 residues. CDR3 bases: TGCAGCGGGACAGGGGGCGCACCCGGGGAGCTGTTTTTT. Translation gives CSGTGGAPGELFF.

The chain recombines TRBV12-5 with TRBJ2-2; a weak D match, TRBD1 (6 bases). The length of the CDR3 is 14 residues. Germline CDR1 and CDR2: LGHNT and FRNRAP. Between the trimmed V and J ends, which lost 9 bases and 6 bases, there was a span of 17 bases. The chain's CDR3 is CASAQQGTAGELFF. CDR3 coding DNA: TGTGCTAGCGCTCAACAGGGTACCGCCGGGGAGCTGTTTTTT.

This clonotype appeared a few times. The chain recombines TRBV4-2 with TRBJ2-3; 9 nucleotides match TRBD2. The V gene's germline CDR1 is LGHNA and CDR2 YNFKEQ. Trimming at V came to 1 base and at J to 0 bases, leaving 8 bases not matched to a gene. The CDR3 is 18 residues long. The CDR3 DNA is TGTGCCAGCAGCCAAGCTAGCGGGGAGGGCTCTAGCACAGATACGCAGTATTTT. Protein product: CASSQASGEGSSTDTQYF.

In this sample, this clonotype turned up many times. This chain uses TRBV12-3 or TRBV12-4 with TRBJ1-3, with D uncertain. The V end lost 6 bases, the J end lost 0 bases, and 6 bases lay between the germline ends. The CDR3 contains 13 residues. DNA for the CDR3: TGTGCCAGCAGCCCCCACTCTGGAAACACCATATATTTT. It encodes CASSPHSGNTIYF.

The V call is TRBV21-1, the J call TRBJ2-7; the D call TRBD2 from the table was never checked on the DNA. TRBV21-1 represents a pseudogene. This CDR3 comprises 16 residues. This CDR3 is CASSKDQGLNMREQYV. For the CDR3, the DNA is TGTGCCAGCAGCAAAGACCAAGGGCTAAACATGAGGGAGCAGTACGTC.